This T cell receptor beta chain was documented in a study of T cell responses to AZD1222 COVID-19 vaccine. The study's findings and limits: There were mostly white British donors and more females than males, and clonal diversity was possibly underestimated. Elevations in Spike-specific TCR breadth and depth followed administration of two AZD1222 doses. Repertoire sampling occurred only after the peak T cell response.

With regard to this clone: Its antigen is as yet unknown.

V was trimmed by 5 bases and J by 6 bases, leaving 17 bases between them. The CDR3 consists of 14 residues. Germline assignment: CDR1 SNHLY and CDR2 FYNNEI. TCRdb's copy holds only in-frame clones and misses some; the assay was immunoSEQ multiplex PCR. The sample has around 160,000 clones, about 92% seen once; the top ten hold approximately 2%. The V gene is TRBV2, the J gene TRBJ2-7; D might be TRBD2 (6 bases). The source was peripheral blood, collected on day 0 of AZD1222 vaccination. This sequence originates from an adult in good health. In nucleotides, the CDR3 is TGTGCCAGCAGTCCTAACCTAGCGACGGGCGAGCAGTACTTC. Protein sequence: CASSPNLATGEQYF.